Below are 17 T cell receptor beta chains sequenced from a single sample in a study of T cells after yellow fever vaccination. TCRdb reanalysed the 5' RACE reads using MiXCR and keeps one entry per CDR3 protein. This repertoire shows about 240,000 distinct CDR3 sequences, 6.9% found once; its top ten account for roughly 0.9%. The specimen comprised CD4+ T cells sorted from PBMCs, sampled 15 days after the yellow fever booster vaccination. All receptors derive from a man aged 25-40 years who received the YFV17D yellow fever vaccine.

Many counts were recorded for this clonotype. This sequence joins TRBV11-2 and TRBJ1-2; D gene ambiguous. CDR1 and CDR2 (germline): SGHAT, FQNNGV. V was pared by 5 bases and J by 4 bases, with 11 bases between. This CDR3 is built from 13 residues. The CDR3: CASSPSGIYGYTF. CDR3 nucleotides: TGTGCCAGCAGCCCTAGTGGCATCTATGGCTACACCTTC.

In its sample, this clonotype was seen many times. The chain carries TRBV20-1 and TRBJ2-3; the match to TRBD2 covers 10 bases. The germline CDR1 and CDR2 sequences are DFQATT and SNEGSKA (reference sequence). The CDR3 totals 16 residues. V dropped 1 base and J dropped 2; count of bases not matched to a gene: 6. CDR3 in DNA: TGCAGTGCTAGAGCCCTACTAGCGGGACCCACAGATACGCAGTATTTT. Translation: CSARALLAGPTDTQYF.

There are many counts of this clonotype. The chain combines TRBV7-2 with TRBJ1-2; D unresolved. The CDR3 totals 14 residues. Germline values: CDR1 SGHTA, CDR2 FQGNSA. The V end was cut by 2 bases, the J end by 11 bases, with 18 bases between. This chain's CDR3 is CASSLNPGLFGYTF. DNA for the CDR3: TGTGCCAGCAGCTTAAATCCTGGACTTTTCGGGTACACCTTC. The whole variable domain, remainder taken from reference TRBV7-2 and TRBJ1-2, is GAGVSQSPSNKVTEKGKDVELRCDPISGHTALYWYRQSLGQGLEFLIYFQGNSAPDKSGLPSDRFSAERTGGSVSTLTIQRTQQEDSAVYLCASSLNPGLFGYTFGSGTRLTVV.

At least ten counts were recorded for this clonotype. V is TRBV9 and J is TRBJ2-2; D unclear. Trimming left V 3 bases short and J 7 bases short, with 7 bases between. The length of the CDR3 is 12 residues. In germline, CDR1 is SGDLS, CDR2 YYNGEE. The CDR3 bases are TGTGCCAGCAGCGCCCCTATCGGGGAGCTGTTTTTT. This sequence encodes CASSAPIGELFF.

The V and J genes are TRBV20-1 and TRBJ2-3; D not certain. The V and J ends lost 6 bases and 2 bases respectively, with 15 bases between them. Germline assignment: CDR1 DFQATT and CDR2 SNEGSKA (reference sequence). This CDR3 contains 14 residues. As DNA, the CDR3 is TGCAGTGCCCTTAACCCTGCCCACACAGATACGCAGTATTTT. Amino acid sequence: CSALNPAHTDTQYF.

Many counts were recorded for this clonotype. The chain carries TRBV20-1 and TRBJ1-5; D is perhaps TRBD1 (6 bases). This CDR3 is built from 15 residues. Trimming left V 6 bases short and J 0 bases short, with 15 bases between. Germline CDR1 DFQATT, CDR2 SNEGSKA (reference sequence). This CDR3 is CSAVSGHNSNQPQHF. CDR3 sequence (DNA): TGCAGTGCCGTGTCGGGACACAATAGCAATCAGCCCCAGCATTTT.

This clonotype was seen ten or more times. This chain connects TRBV11-2 to TRBJ2-1; 8 bases are shared with TRBD2. The germline V gene encodes CDR1 SGHAT and CDR2 FQNNGV. The length of the CDR3 is 14 residues. The V gene end was trimmed by 5 bases and the J gene end by 2 bases; junction bases not matched to a gene: 2. CDR3 protein: CASSASGPYNEQFF. CDR3 nucleotides: TGTGCCAGCAGCGCTAGCGGGCCCTACAATGAGCAGTTCTTC.

The sample holds a few counts of this clonotype. The chain employs TRBV20-1 and TRBJ2-3; 10 nucleotides agree with TRBD1. Trimming removed 5 bases from V and 3 bases from J; junction bases left unmatched: 5. This CDR3 region has 14 residues. CDR1 is DFQATT and CDR2 is SNEGSKA in the germline V gene (reference sequence). In DNA form, the CDR3 reads TGCAGTGCTTTGGGGGGACAGGGGACAGATACGCAGTATTTT. This sequence encodes CSALGGQGTDTQYF.

This clonotype showed up just a few times. The chain joins TRBV18 to TRBJ2-3, with 13 bases matching TRBD2. The CDR3 contains 17 residues. Germline values: CDR1 KGHSH, CDR2 LQKENI. V was pared by 1 base and J by 4 bases, with 5 bases of the junction left unmatched. CDR3: CASSPRLAGGYADTQYF. CDR3 DNA sequence: TGTGCCAGCTCACCACGACTAGCGGGAGGATATGCAGATACGCAGTATTTT.

V gene TRBV2 combines with J gene TRBJ2-1; the D call may be TRBD1 or TRBD2 (6 bases each). Germline V CDR1 and CDR2: SNHLY, FYNNEI. Trimming took 1 base from V and 7 from J, leaving 14 bases between them. The CDR3 sequence is 15 residues long. This CDR3 is CASSEVAARGNEQFF. The CDR3 coding sequence is TGTGCCAGCAGTGAAGTAGCGGCGAGGGGGAATGAGCAGTTCTTC.

This clonotype was counted at least ten times. The chain uses TRBV9 and TRBJ2-1, with D hard to call. The germline gives CDR1 SGDLS, CDR2 YYNGEE. The CDR3 spans 14 residues. V dropped 3 bases and J dropped 9 bases, with 16 bases sitting between them. Written as DNA, the CDR3 is TGTGCCAGCAGCGGGACGCTAGGAAACGGTGAGCAGTTCTTC. It codes for CASSGTLGNGEQFF.

This clonotype was seen at least ten times. The V call is TRBV5-1, the J call TRBJ2-1; tentative D call: TRBD2 (5 bases). V lost 4 bases and J 1 base, leaving 12 bases between the germline ends. Germline V CDR1 and CDR2: SGHRS, YFSETQ. CDR3 size: 15 residues. CDR3 sequence: CASSQEGQSYNEQFF. The CDR3, as DNA: TGCGCCAGCAGCCAAGAGGGCCAGTCCTACAATGAGCAGTTCTTC.

The chain links TRBV6-4 to TRBJ2-2; TRBD1 matches at 10 bases. Germline-derived CDR1 and CDR2 are MRHNA and SNTAGT. This CDR3 region has 17 residues. V lost 5 bases, J lost 1 base, and 7 bases stayed unmatched. CDR3 amino acids: CASSPDRGQRNTGELFF. The CDR3 nucleotides read TGTGCCAGCAGTCCCGACAGGGGGCAAAGGAACACCGGGGAGCTGTTTTTT.

This clonotype was observed at least ten times. J is TRBJ2-2 and V is TRBV7-8; D gene unclear. The CDR3 loop spans 13 amino acids. Germline V lookup: CDR1 SGHVS, CDR2 FQNEAQ. V was cut by 0 bases and J by 6 bases, with 5 bases left in between. The CDR3 sequence: CASSLAGSGELFF. The DNA for the CDR3 is TGTGCCAGCAGCTTAGCGGGGTCCGGGGAGCTGTTTTTT.

This clonotype was counted a few times. V and J are TRBV6-5 and TRBJ1-2; 9 bases agree with TRBD1. V was clipped by 2 bases and J by 4 bases; unmatched bases: 5. Looked up from germline, CDR1 is MNHEY and CDR2 is SVGAGI. CDR3 length: 15 residues. Here the CDR3 reads CASSYRTGAFYGYTF. The CDR3 DNA reads TGTGCCAGCAGTTACAGGACAGGGGCCTTCTATGGCTACACCTTC.

In its sample, this clonotype was seen a few times. This chain joins TRBV25-1 and TRBJ2-7, with a tentative D call TRBD1 (8 bases). This CDR3 has 15 residues. Per germline, CDR1 MGHDK and CDR2 SYGVNS. Trimming left V 2 bases short and J 3 bases short, with 14 bases between. The CDR3, as DNA: TGTGCCAGCAGTGAAAGCGGGACAGGCCGCTACGAGCAGTACTTC. This gives the protein CASSESGTGRYEQYF.

This clonotype has ten or more counts. The chain links TRBV4-3 to TRBJ2-7, with D possibly called TRBD1 or TRBD2 (5 bases each). Looked up from germline, CDR1 is LGHNA and CDR2 is YSLEER. Between the trimmed V and J ends, which lost 0 bases and 2 bases, there was a span of 11 bases. The CDR3 has 15 residues. The CDR3 is CASSQDRGKTYEQYF. The CDR3 bases are TGCGCCAGCAGCCAAGATCGGGGCAAGACCTACGAGCAGTACTTC.